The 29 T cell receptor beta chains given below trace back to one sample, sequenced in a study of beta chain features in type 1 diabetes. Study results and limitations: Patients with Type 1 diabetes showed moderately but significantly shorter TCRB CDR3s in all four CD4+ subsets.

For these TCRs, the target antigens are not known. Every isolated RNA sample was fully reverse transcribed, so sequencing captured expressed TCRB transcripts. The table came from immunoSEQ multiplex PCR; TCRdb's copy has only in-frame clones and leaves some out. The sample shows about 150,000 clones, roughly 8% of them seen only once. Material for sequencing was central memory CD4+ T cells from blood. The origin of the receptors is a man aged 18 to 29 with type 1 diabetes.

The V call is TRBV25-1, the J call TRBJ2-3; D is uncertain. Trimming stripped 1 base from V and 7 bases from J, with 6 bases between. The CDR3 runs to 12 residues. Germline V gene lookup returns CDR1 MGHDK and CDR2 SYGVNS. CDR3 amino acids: CASSESHYTQYF. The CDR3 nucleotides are TGTGCCAGCAGTGAATCCCATTATACGCAGTATTTT.

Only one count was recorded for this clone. The CDR3 DNA reads as TGTGCCAGCAGTTATAATCGGGGCAATCAGCCCCAGCATTTT. It translates to CASSYNRGNQPQHF. This rearrangement joins TRBV6-6 to TRBJ1-5, with D hard to call. The CDR3 runs 14 residues. The V and J ends lost 3 bases and 2 bases respectively, with 8 bases between them. Germline values: CDR1 MNHNY, CDR2 SVGAGI (reference sequence).

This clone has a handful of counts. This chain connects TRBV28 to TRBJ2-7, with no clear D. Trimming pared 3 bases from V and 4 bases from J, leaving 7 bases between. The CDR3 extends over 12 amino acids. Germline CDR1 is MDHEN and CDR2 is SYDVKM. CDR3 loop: CASSFSVYEQYF. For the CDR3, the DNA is TGTGCCAGCAGTTTTTCGGTATACGAGCAGTACTTC.

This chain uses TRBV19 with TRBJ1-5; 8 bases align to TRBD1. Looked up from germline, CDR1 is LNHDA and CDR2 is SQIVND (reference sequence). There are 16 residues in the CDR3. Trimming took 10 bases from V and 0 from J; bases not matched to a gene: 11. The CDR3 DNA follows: TGTGCCACCAGCGACAGGGGTACGTATAGCAATCAGCCCCAGCATTTT. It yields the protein CATSDRGTYSNQPQHF.

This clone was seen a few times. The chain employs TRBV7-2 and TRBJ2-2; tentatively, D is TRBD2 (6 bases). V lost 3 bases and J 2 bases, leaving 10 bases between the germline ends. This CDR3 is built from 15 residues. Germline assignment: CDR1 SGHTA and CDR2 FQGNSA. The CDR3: CASSFTSTNTGELFF. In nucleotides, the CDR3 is TGTGCCAGCAGCTTTACTAGCACTAACACCGGGGAGCTGTTTTTT.

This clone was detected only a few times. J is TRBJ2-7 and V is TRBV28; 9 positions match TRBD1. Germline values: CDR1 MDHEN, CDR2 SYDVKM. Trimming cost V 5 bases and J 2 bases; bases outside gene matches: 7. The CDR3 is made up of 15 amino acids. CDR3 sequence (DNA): TGTGCCAGCAGTGACCTCCGGGACAGGGCCTACGAGCAGTACTTC. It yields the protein CASSDLRDRAYEQYF.

The CDR3 loop reads CASSAVNYGYTF. The CDR3 DNA reads TGTGCCAGCAGTGCGGTGAACTATGGCTACACCTTC. The J gene is TRBJ1-2, the V gene TRBV7-9; D is unclear. Trimming took off 6 bases at V and 2 bases at J, with 7 bases between the two ends. The CDR3 totals 12 residues. Germline V lookup: CDR1 SEHNR, CDR2 FQNEAQ (reference sequence).

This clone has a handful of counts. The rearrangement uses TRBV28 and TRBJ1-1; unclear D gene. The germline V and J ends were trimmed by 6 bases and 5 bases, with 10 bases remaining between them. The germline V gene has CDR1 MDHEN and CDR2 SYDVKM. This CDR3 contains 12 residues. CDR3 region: CASRLLETEAFF. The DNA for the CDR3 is TGTGCCAGCAGGCTTTTGGAGACTGAAGCTTTCTTT.

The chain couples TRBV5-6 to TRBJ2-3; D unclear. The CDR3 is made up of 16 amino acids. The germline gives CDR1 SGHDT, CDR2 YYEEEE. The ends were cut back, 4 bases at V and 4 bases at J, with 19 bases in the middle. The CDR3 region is CASSPYRLGSPDTQYF. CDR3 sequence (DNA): TGTGCCAGCAGCCCCTATCGGCTAGGTTCCCCAGATACGCAGTATTTT.

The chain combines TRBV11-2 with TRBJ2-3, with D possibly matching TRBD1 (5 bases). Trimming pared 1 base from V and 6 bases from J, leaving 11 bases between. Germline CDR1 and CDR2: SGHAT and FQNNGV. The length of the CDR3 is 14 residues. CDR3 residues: CASSLGTPRDTQYF. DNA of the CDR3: TGTGCCAGCAGCTTAGGGACACCCCGGGATACGCAGTATTTT. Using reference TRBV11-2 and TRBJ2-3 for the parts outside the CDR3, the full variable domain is EAGVAQSPRYKIIEKRQSVAFWCNPISGHATLYWYQQILGQGPKLLIQFQNNGVVDDSQLPKDRFSAERLKGVDSTLKIQPAKLEDSAVYLCASSLGTPRDTQYFGPGTRLTVL.

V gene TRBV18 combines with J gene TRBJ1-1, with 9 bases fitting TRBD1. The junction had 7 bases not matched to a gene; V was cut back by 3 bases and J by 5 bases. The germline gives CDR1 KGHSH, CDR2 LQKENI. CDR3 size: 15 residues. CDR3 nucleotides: TGTGCCAGCTCACCTCGTAACAGGGGGCAGACTGAAGCTTTCTTT. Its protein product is CASSPRNRGQTEAFF.

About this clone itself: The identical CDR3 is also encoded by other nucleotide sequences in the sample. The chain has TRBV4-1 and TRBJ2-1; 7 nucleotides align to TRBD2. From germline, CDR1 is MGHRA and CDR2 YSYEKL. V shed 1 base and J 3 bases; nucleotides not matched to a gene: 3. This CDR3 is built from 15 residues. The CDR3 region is CASSQGEGGYNEQFF. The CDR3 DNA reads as TGCGCCAGCAGCCAAGGGGAGGGCGGCTACAATGAGCAGTTCTTC.

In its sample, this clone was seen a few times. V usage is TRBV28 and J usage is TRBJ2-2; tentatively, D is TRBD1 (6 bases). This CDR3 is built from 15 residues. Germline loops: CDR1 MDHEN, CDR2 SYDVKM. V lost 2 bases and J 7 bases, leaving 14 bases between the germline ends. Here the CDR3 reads CASSLHRVGGGELFF. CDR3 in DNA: TGTGCCAGCAGTTTACACAGGGTAGGGGGCGGGGAGCTGTTTTTT. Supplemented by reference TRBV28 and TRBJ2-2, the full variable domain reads DVKVTQSSRYLVKRTGEKVFLECVQDMDHENMFWYRQDPGLGLRLIYFSYDVKMKEKGDIPEGYSVSREKKERFSLILESASTNQTSMYLCASSLHRVGGGELFFGEGSRLTVL.

The CDR3 DNA is TGTGCCAGTAGTTCCTGGACTAGCGACTATAACGAGCAGTACTTC. This codes for CASSSWTSDYNEQYF. The chain carries TRBV19 and TRBJ2-7; TRBD2 agrees at 9 bases. Trimming at V came to 5 bases and at J to 5 bases, leaving 10 bases not matched to a gene. CDR1 is LNHDA and CDR2 is SQIVND in the germline V gene (reference sequence). There are 15 residues in the CDR3.

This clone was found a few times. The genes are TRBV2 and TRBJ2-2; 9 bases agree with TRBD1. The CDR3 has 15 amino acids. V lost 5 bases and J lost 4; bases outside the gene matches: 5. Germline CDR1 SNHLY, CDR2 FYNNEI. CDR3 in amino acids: CASSPGQGRTGELFF. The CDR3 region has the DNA TGTGCCAGCAGTCCAGGACAGGGGCGCACCGGGGAGCTGTTTTTT.

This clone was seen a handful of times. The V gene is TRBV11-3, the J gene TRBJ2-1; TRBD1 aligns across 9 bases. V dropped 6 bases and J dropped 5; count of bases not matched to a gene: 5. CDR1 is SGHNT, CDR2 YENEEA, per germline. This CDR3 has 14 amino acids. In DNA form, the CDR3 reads TGTGCCAGCAGTAGGGGACAGGGTAACAATGAGCAGTTCTTC. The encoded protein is CASSRGQGNNEQFF.

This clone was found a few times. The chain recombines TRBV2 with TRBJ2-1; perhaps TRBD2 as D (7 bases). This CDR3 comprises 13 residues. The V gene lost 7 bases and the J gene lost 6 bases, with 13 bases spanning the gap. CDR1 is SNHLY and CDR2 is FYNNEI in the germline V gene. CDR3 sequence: CASNRGASNEQFF. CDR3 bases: TGTGCCAGCAATCGGGGGGCCAGCAATGAGCAGTTCTTC.

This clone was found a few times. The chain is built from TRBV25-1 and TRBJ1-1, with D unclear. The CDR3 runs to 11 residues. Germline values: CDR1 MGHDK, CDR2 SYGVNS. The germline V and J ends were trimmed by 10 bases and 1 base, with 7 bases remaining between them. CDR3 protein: CATGRNTEAFF. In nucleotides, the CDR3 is TGTGCCACTGGGAGGAACACTGAAGCTTTCTTT.

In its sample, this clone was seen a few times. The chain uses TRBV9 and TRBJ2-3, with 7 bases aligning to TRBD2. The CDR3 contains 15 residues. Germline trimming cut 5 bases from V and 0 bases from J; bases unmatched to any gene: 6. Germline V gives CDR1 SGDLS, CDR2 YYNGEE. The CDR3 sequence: CASSGRAVSTDTQYF. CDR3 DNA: TGTGCCAGCAGTGGGAGGGCCGTTAGCACAGATACGCAGTATTTT.

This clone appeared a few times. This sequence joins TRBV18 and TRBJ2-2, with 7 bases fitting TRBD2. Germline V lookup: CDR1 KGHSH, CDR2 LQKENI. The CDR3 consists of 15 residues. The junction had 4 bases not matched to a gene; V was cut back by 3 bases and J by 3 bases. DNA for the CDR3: TGTGCCAGCTCACCCCTAGCGGAATACACCGGGGAGCTGTTTTTT. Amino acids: CASSPLAEYTGELFF. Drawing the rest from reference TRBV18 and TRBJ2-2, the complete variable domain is NAGVMQNPRHLVRRRGQEARLRCSPMKGHSHVYWYRQLPEEGLKFMVYLQKENIIDESGMPKERFSAEFPKEGPSILRIQQVVRGDSAAYFCASSPLAEYTGELFFGEGSRLTVL.

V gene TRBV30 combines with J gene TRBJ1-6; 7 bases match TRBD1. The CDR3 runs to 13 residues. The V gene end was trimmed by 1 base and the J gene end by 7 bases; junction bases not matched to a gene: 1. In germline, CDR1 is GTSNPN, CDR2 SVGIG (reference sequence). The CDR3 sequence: CAWSGQGNSPLHF. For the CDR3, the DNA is TGTGCCTGGAGTGGACAGGGAAATTCACCCCTCCACTTT.

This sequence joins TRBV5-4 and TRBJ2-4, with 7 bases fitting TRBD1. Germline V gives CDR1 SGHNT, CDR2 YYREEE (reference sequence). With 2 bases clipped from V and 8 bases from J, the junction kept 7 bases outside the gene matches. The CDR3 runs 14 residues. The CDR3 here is CASSLRGLADIQYF. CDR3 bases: TGTGCCAGCAGCTTAAGGGGGCTTGCTGACATTCAGTACTTC.

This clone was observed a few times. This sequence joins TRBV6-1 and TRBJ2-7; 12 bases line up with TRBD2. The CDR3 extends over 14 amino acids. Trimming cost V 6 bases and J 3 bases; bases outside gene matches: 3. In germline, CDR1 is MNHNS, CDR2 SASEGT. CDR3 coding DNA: TGTGCCAGCAGGGCGGGACTAGCGGGCTACGAGCAGTACTTC. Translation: CASRAGLAGYEQYF.

CDR3 residues: CASSQELAGADTQYF. Here the CDR3 DNA reads TGTGCCAGCAGCCAAGAACTAGCGGGAGCAGATACGCAGTATTTT. The V call is TRBV4-2, the J call TRBJ2-3, with 11 nucleotides matching TRBD2. The CDR3 extends over 15 amino acids. Germline CDR1 is LGHNA and CDR2 is YNFKEQ. Trimming cost V 0 bases and J 4 bases; bases outside gene matches: 0.

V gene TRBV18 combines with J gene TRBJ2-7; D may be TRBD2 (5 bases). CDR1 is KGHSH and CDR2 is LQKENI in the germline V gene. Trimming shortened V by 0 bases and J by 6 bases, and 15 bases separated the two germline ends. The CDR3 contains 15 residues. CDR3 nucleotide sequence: TGTGCCAGCTCACCACCAGGGAGCCTCGGTGGCGAGCAGTACTTC. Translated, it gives CASSPPGSLGGEQYF.

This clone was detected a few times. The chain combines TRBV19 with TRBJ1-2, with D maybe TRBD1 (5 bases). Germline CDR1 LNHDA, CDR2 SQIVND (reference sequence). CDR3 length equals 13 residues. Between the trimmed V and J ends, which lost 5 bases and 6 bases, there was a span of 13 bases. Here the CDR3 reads CASSVDRANGYTF. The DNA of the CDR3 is TGTGCCAGTAGTGTCGACAGAGCTAATGGCTACACCTTC.

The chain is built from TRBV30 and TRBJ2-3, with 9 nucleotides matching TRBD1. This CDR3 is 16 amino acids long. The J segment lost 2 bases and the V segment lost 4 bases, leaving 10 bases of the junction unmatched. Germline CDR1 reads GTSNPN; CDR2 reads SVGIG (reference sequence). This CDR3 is CAWKPTGTGFTDTQYF. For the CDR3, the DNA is TGTGCCTGGAAGCCAACAGGGACAGGGTTCACAGATACGCAGTATTTT.

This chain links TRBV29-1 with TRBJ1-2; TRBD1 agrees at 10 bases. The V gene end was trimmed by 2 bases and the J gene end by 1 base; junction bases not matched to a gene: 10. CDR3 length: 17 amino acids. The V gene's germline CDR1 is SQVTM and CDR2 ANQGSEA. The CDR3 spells CSVEWGAGTGVNYGYTF. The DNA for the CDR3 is TGCAGCGTTGAATGGGGGGCCGGGACAGGGGTTAACTATGGCTACACCTTC.

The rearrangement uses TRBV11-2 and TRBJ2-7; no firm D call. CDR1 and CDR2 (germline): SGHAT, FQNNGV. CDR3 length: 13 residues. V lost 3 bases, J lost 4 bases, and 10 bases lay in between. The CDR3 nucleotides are TGTGCCAGCAGCTTGGAGACGCCTTACGAGCAGTACTTC. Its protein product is CASSLETPYEQYF.